These 30 T cell receptor beta chains were all obtained from the same sample, sequenced in a study of blood T cell repertoires in COVID-19. Here immunoSEQ multiplex PCR was the method, and the copy in TCRdb shows in-frame clones only, minus some. Of fewer than 500,000 clones in the sample, 70% to 90% were seen once. Sequenced sample: PBMCs or T cells enriched from blood (not recorded which). These TCRs come from a man aged 30-40 years who had recovered from COVID-19.

The chain uses TRBV28 and TRBJ1-3; D is unresolved. This CDR3 is built from 15 residues. Germline-derived CDR1 and CDR2 are MDHEN and SYDVKM. Trimming took off 6 bases at V and 1 base at J, with 13 bases between the two ends. The CDR3 DNA follows: TGTGCCAGCAGCCTCCACACGACTTCTGGAAACACCATATATTTT. This gives the protein CASSLHTTSGNTIYF.

This rearrangement joins TRBV30 to TRBJ1-2; 7 bases agree with TRBD1. The CDR3 length is 12 residues. Germline loops: CDR1 GTSNPN, CDR2 SVGIG (reference sequence). The V segment lost 3 bases and the J segment 7 bases; nucleotides outside the gene matches: 5. The CDR3 spells CAWSRSGGGYTF. The CDR3 DNA is TGTGCCTGGAGCCGATCAGGGGGTGGCTACACCTTC.

About this clone: With a much larger clone just one base away, this may be a read error. The rearrangement links TRBV12-3 or TRBV12-4 to TRBJ1-3, with no clear D. Deletions cut 6 bases from V and 0 bases from J, with 3 bases between. This CDR3 comprises 12 residues. CDR3 in amino acids: CASSRSGNTIYF. CDR3 DNA: TGTGCCAGCAGCCGCTCTGGAAACACCATATATTTT.

This chain connects TRBV6-5 to TRBJ2-7, with 7 bases identical to TRBD1. Trimming took 6 bases from V and 7 from J; bases not matched to a gene: 15. Germline CDR1 reads MNHEY; CDR2 reads SVGAGI. This CDR3 contains 15 residues. CDR3 nucleotides: TGTGCCAGCAGCTCGACAGGGTTCGGATCGGGGGAGCAGTACTTC. Its protein is CASSSTGFGSGEQYF.

This clone was picked up one time. This chain links TRBV19 with TRBJ1-1; D may be TRBD1 (5 bases). CDR1 LNHDA and CDR2 SQIVND come from the germline V gene (reference sequence). The CDR3 loop spans 14 amino acids. V gave up 0 bases and J gave up 1 base, with 6 bases separating them. The CDR3 loop reads CASSIDGGNTEAFF. Here the CDR3 DNA reads TGTGCCAGTAGTATAGACGGGGGGAACACTGAAGCTTTCTTT.

The gene calls are TRBV14 and TRBJ2-4, with D perhaps matching TRBD2 (6 bases). V was cut by 2 bases and J by 8 bases, with 22 bases left in between. Per the germline V gene, CDR1 is SGHDN and CDR2 is FVKESK. The CDR3 covers 17 residues. Here the CDR3 DNA reads TGTGCCAGCAGCCAAAAGAGATCGGGGGACGCTATGGACATTCAGTACTTC. The encoded protein is CASSQKRSGDAMDIQYF.

The CDR3 DNA sequence: TGCGCCAGCAGCTTGTTGTGGGGGGGCCGCGATGAGCAGTTCTTC. Protein: CASSLLWGGRDEQFF. The rearrangement joins TRBV5-1 to TRBJ2-1; D may be TRBD2 (7 bases). V was clipped by 1 base and J by 8 bases, with 16 bases between them. Germline lookup yields CDR1 SGHRS and CDR2 YFSETQ. CDR3 length: 15 amino acids.

The chain recombines TRBV25-1 with TRBJ1-1; maybe TRBD1 (5 bases). The CDR3 loop spans 13 amino acids. In germline, CDR1 is MGHDK, CDR2 SYGVNS. Trimming shortened V by 8 bases and J by 5 bases, and 15 bases separated the two germline ends. CDR3 DNA: TGTGCCAGCTCATGGGACGCGGGGACTGAAGCTTTCTTT. Translating it yields CASSWDAGTEAFF.

The J gene is TRBJ2-4, the V gene TRBV19; possibly TRBD1 for D (6 bases). This CDR3 has 15 amino acids. V was trimmed by 4 bases and J by 0 bases, leaving 10 bases between them. CDR1 is LNHDA, CDR2 SQIVND, per germline (reference sequence). This CDR3 is CASSTHRAAKNIQYF. For the CDR3, the DNA is TGTGCCAGTAGTACTCACAGGGCAGCCAAAAACATTCAGTACTTC.

The chain links TRBV12-3 or TRBV12-4 to TRBJ2-5; 9 positions agree with TRBD2. The CDR3 contains 13 residues. The V and J ends lost 7 bases and 7 bases, in that order; junction bases with no gene match: 7. CDR3 nucleotides: TGTGCCAGCAACGGCGGGGGGGCAGGGACCCAGTACTTC. Translated, it gives CASNGGGAGTQYF.

Only a few counts were recorded for this clone. The CDR3 nucleotides are TGCACCAGCAGCCAAGATCAAGCCCGGGACATCTACAATGAGCAGTTCTTC. Translating gives CTSSQDQARDIYNEQFF. The chain has TRBV1 and TRBJ2-1; the table assigns TRBD1, which was not confirmed against the DNA. TRBV1 is classified as a pseudogene. This CDR3 contains 17 residues.

J is TRBJ2-2 and V is TRBV5-4, with D perhaps TRBD2 (5 bases). The CDR3 has 12 residues. Trimming took off 4 bases at V and 7 bases at J, with 8 bases between the two ends. The V gene's germline CDR1 is SGHNT and CDR2 YYREEE (reference sequence). The CDR3 DNA sequence: TGTGCCAGCAGCCAGAGCGGCGGGGAGCTGTTTTTT. This sequence encodes CASSQSGGELFF.

As to this clone: Its ends do not fully match the called genes, so a read error is possible. This chain joins TRBV2 and TRBJ1-1; the match to TRBD1 covers 10 bases. Germline assignment: CDR1 SNHLY and CDR2 FYNNEI. The CDR3 length is 12 residues. The CDR3: CASREGDRGAFF. In nucleotides, the CDR3 is TGTGCCAGCAGGGAAGGGGACAGGGGAGCTTTCTTT. Full variable domain (missing parts from reference TRBV2 and TRBJ1-1): EPEVTQTPSHQVTQMGQEVILRCVPISNHLYFYWYRQILGQKVEFLVSFYNNEISEKSEIFDDQFSVERPDGSNFTLKIRSTKLEDSAMYFCASREGDRGAFFGQGTRLTVV.

V is TRBV10-3 and J is TRBJ2-7; TRBD1 matches at 10 bases. The CDR3 covers 17 residues. Germline V gene lookup returns CDR1 ENHRY and CDR2 SYGVKD. With 1 base clipped from V and 7 bases from J, the junction kept 13 bases outside the gene matches. In DNA form, the CDR3 reads TGTGCCATCAGTGAGTTATCCGGGACAGGGGTATCTTTTGAGCAGTACTTC. Amino acids: CAISELSGTGVSFEQYF.

In regard to this clone: Other DNA sequences from this sample encode an identical CDR3 as well. The chain links TRBV14 to TRBJ1-4; 7 positions agree with TRBD1. CDR3 length: 14 amino acids. The V segment lost 4 bases and the J segment 7 bases; nucleotides outside the gene matches: 6. Germline assignment: CDR1 SGHDN and CDR2 FVKESK. The CDR3 protein is CASSPRTGGEKLFF. CDR3 DNA: TGTGCCAGCAGCCCCCGGACAGGAGGTGAAAAACTGTTTTTT.

The genes are TRBV6-2 or TRBV6-3 and TRBJ2-3; 9 nucleotides agree with TRBD2. J was trimmed by 4 bases and V by 0 bases; bases with no gene match: 2. Germline-derived CDR1 and CDR2 are MNHEY and SVGEGT. This CDR3 comprises 15 residues. CDR3 nucleotides: TGTGCCAGCAGTTACTCTGGCGGGGGGGCAGATACGCAGTATTTT. Translated: CASSYSGGGADTQYF.

V gene TRBV19 combines with J gene TRBJ2-2; weak D call: TRBD1 (5 bases). The germline V gene encodes CDR1 LNHDA and CDR2 SQIVND (reference sequence). The ends were cut back, 3 bases at V and 0 bases at J, with 14 bases in the middle. The CDR3 has 17 amino acids. CDR3 loop: CASSMIAGLTNTGELFF. Here the CDR3 DNA reads TGTGCCAGTAGTATGATAGCAGGGCTAACGAACACCGGGGAGCTGTTTTTT. The full variable domain, rest sourced from reference TRBV19 and TRBJ2-2, is DGGITQSPKYLFRKEGQNVTLSCEQNLNHDAMYWYRQDPGQGLRLIYYSQIVNDFQKGDIAEGYSVSREKKESFPLTVTSAQKNPTAFYLCASSMIAGLTNTGELFFGEGSRLTVL.

This chain uses TRBV2 with TRBJ2-1; no clear D gene. CDR1 and CDR2 (germline): SNHLY, FYNNEI. The CDR3 sequence is 12 residues long. The germline V and J ends were trimmed by 6 bases and 3 bases, with 6 bases remaining between them. This CDR3 reads CASSGDYNEQFF. The CDR3 coding sequence is TGTGCCAGCAGCGGAGACTACAATGAGCAGTTCTTC.

The CDR3 spells CASSYNDRAGEQYF. DNA for the CDR3: TGCGCCAGCAGCTACAATGACAGGGCCGGGGAGCAGTACTTC. This chain links TRBV5-1 with TRBJ2-7; 7 bases are shared with TRBD1. J lost 7 bases, V lost 3 bases, and 10 bases had no gene match. The CDR3 extends over 14 amino acids. CDR1 SGHRS and CDR2 YFSETQ come from the germline V gene.

The rearrangement uses TRBV7-9 and TRBJ2-3; D possibly corresponds to TRBD2 (7 bases). Trimming pared 5 bases from V and 7 bases from J, leaving 19 bases between. The CDR3 extends over 15 amino acids. Germline CDR1 and CDR2: SEHNR and FQNEAQ (reference sequence). The CDR3 DNA reads as TGTGCCAGCAGCCCCTCGGGGGGCGGTTCATATACGCAGTATTTT. This encodes CASSPSGGGSYTQYF.

The rearrangement joins TRBV10-3 to TRBJ2-7, with D perhaps matching TRBD2 (5 bases). The length of the CDR3 is 15 residues. V lost 0 bases and J 6 bases, leaving 15 bases between the germline ends. The germline CDR1 and CDR2 sequences are ENHRY and SYGVKD. Written as DNA, the CDR3 is TGTGCCATCAGTGAGTCGACATTAAGGGAGTCCGAGCAGTACTTC. Residues: CAISESTLRESEQYF.

The rearrangement joins TRBV2 to TRBJ1-1; unclear D gene. Deletions cut 6 bases from V and 8 bases from J, with 10 bases between. This CDR3 spans 11 amino acids. CDR1 and CDR2 (germline): SNHLY, FYNNEI. This chain's CDR3 is CASSAGGEAFF. The CDR3 DNA reads TGTGCCAGCAGCGCGGGAGGGGAAGCTTTCTTT.

This chain links TRBV20-1 with TRBJ1-2, with 7 bases that match TRBD1. J was trimmed by 8 bases and V by 6 bases; bases with no gene match: 6. Per the germline V gene, CDR1 is DFQATT and CDR2 is SNEGSKA (reference sequence). The CDR3 is 11 residues long. CDR3 in DNA: TGCAGTGCGAGTAAAGGGGGCGGCTACACCTTC. This translates into CSASKGGGYTF.

V is TRBV14 and J is TRBJ1-2; D may be TRBD1 (6 bases). Trimming removed 3 bases at V and 4 bases at J, with 12 bases between. Germline assignment: CDR1 SGHDN and CDR2 FVKESK. The CDR3 is 14 amino acids. CDR3 DNA: TGTGCCAGCAGCCAGGGCAGGGACACCTATGGCTACACCTTC. Translating it yields CASSQGRDTYGYTF.

V and J are TRBV12-5 and TRBJ1-4; D is perhaps TRBD1 (5 bases). The CDR3 consists of 17 residues. Between the trimmed V and J ends, which lost 7 bases and 0 bases, there was a span of 18 bases. Germline-derived CDR1 and CDR2 are LGHNT and FRNRAP. The chain's CDR3 is CASAGVGGTATNEKLFF. The CDR3 DNA sequence: TGTGCTAGTGCCGGAGTGGGGGGTACTGCAACTAATGAAAAACTGTTTTTT.

The J gene is TRBJ2-2, the V gene TRBV19; tentative D call: TRBD2 (6 bases). V was shortened by 7 bases and J by 5 bases, with 14 bases between the two germline ends. The germline V gene has CDR1 LNHDA and CDR2 SQIVND (reference sequence). The CDR3 covers 14 residues. CDR3 sequence (DNA): TGTGCCAGTAAACCGGGACTCCAGACCGGGGAGCTGTTTTTT. It yields the protein CASKPGLQTGELFF.

The chain carries TRBV18 and TRBJ2-3; TRBD2 aligns across 13 bases. The CDR3 contains 18 residues. V lost 6 bases to trimming and J lost 5 bases; unmatched junction nucleotides: 14. Germline CDR1 KGHSH, CDR2 LQKENI. In DNA, the CDR3 is TGTGCCAGCTCGGCCTCCCTCGGCGGACTAGCGGGGGAAGATACGCAGTATTTT. Amino acids: CASSASLGGLAGEDTQYF.

The sample holds a few counts of this clone. This chain connects TRBV13 to TRBJ1-1; 7 bases line up with TRBD1. Germline loops: CDR1 PRHDT, CDR2 FYEKMQ (reference sequence). Unmatched junction bases numbered 9, after V lost 3 bases and J lost 2 bases. CDR3 length equals 16 residues. As DNA, the CDR3 is TGTGCCAGCAGCTTTACGGGACAGTCCTATAACACTGAAGCTTTCTTT. It yields the protein CASSFTGQSYNTEAFF.

This sequence joins TRBV27 and TRBJ2-7; D possibly corresponds to TRBD2 (7 bases). Trimming took 5 bases from V and 7 from J, leaving 18 bases between them. This CDR3 has 14 residues. Looked up from germline, CDR1 is MNHEY and CDR2 is SMNVEV (reference sequence). DNA of the CDR3: TGTGCCAGCAGTCCCCAAGGGGGGGGAGGAGAGCAGTACTTC. Translating it yields CASSPQGGGGEQYF.

The chain couples TRBV7-9 to TRBJ1-1; tentatively, D is TRBD1 (6 bases). Per the germline V gene, CDR1 is SEHNR and CDR2 is FQNEAQ (reference sequence). This CDR3 contains 15 residues. Trimming took 5 bases from V and 5 from J, leaving 18 bases between them. CDR3 coding DNA: TGTGCCAGCAGCCACGCTGGCAGGGGCTGGACTGAAGCTTTCTTT. Its translation is CASSHAGRGWTEAFF.